This T cell receptor (beta chain) was recorded in a study of cytomegalovirus exposure and HLA in healthy donors (dated by TCRdb to 2016 to 2017). For context, the study as a whole: In an earlier analysis of 550 to 750 of the donors, 276 Gb of sequence data and 100 million or so unique TCR beta sequences from about 179 million T cells were reported. An early release covering over 500 HLA-typed donors comprised 300 to 350 gigabases of sequencing data and about 90 million unique TCR sequences. The genetic ancestry cluster associated with self-reported Caucasian donors included over 65% of the approximately 400 genotyped donors. The study was designed to test whether signatures of past pathogen exposure could be identified by cataloging public T cell receptors. Using immunosequencing, the study profiled T cell repertoires from 666 subjects and related those repertoires to cytomegalovirus serostatus. In addition to the first cohort of roughly 700 subjects, a separate validation cohort of 120 different subjects was used. High-throughput TCR immunosequencing, statistical association of individual TCRs with disease status, and machine learning were combined to predict cytomegalovirus infection status. To study patterns of TCR occurrence, a later analysis re-analyzed previously published TCR beta repertoires from 650 to 750 donors and added high-resolution HLA genotyping. Rather than drawing on any new phenotypic data, the later analysis identified candidate immune exposures from TCR beta sequences and the way those sequences occurred across donors. An earlier analysis of around 640 of the donors used high-throughput TCR beta sequencing to judge whether each TCR beta V gene segment behaved as functional or pseudogenic. Donor age, sex, ethnicity and CMV serostatus were compiled together with the repertoire data. A later genetic analysis used genome-wide SNP genotypes for about 60% of the roughly 700 donors, treating that subset as a discovery cohort. Every repertoire in the discovery cohort had been generated on one and the same sequencing platform. Both class I and class II loci were covered by HLA typing, at four-digit resolution. Typing coverage differed by locus: A, B, C, DRB1 and DQB1 were typed in roughly 629-640 donors, DQA1 in around 500, DPA1 in approximately 610, and DPB1 in roughly 450. Roughly 5 DR-DQ haplotypes were handled as single units for association and clustering because linkage in the cohort was strong. Among around 400 genotyped donors of the cohort, an average of roughly 230,000 unique TCR beta nucleotide sequences was sequenced per donor, of which 15% to 20% were non-productive.

The cohort was made up of about 610 healthy bone marrow donors. All cohort members were sampled while nominally healthy, although unrecorded immune exposures were likely present. The donor was CMV seronegative and was included in the group of 352 seronegative cohort members. Every donor gave a peripheral blood sample, and the peripheral blood mononuclear cells from that sample were used for TCR beta sequencing. The Qiagen DNeasy Blood Extraction Kit was used to extract genomic DNA from the blood cell samples. Concerning this clone: Its cognate antigen has yet to be identified. Within one base of it there is no much larger clone, and no base qualities were kept.

The receptor library was made with the immunoSEQ multiplex PCR assay. The multiplex PCR relied on a mix of 60 forward primers for TCR Vbeta segments and 13 reverse primers for TCR Jbeta segments. The CDR3 region of rearranged TCR beta genes was amplified from genomic DNA by a multiplex PCR assay. The Illumina HiSeq System was used to sequence the amplified TCR beta libraries as 87-base-pair reads. As for the original processing: Across the 670 or so repertoires, a later analysis counted 78 million or so unique TCR beta chains, roughly 11 million of which were shared by at least two donors. To remove PCR and sequencing errors, raw reads were error-corrected and collapsed into unique sequences using a nearest-neighbor algorithm that merged closely related sequences. V, D and J gene segments were assigned by aligning CDR3 sequences to IMGT reference sequences. For a sequence to be retained, a match of at least six nucleotides was required to both a V gene segment and a J gene segment. Rearrangements were called productive when the CDR3 lacked stop codons and stayed in frame with V and J; all others were non-productive. CDR3 was defined by IMGT convention, running from the second conserved V-encoded cysteine to the conserved J-encoded phenylalanine. The earlier analysis of a few hundred of the donors excluded sequences that lacked an unambiguous match to a single V gene segment. In an earlier analysis of 587 of the donors, V segments were called functional above 56.7% productive rearrangements and were called segregating when the between-donor standard deviation exceeded 5%. A statistical classification framework was built to diagnose cytomegalovirus status from the catalog of TCR beta chain sequences. A later analysis assigned V and J genes by comparing TCR nucleotide sequences with IMGT/GENE-DB human TR gene sequences. In a later analysis, CDR3 sequences and most-parsimonious VDJ recombination scenarios were assigned using the TCRdist pipeline. A later analysis defined each TCR beta chain by its CDR3 amino acid sequence plus V-gene family, and excluded reads lacking a unique V-gene family. In a later analysis, 500 to 650 highly shared, low-generation-probability nucleotide sequences were removed to address suspected cross-contamination and a sequencing artifact. In a later analysis, a clonal expansion index was calculated for each public chain from normalized within-repertoire ranks of inferred template counts. In a later analysis, generation probabilities were computed using a VDJ recombination model fitted to out-of-frame rearrangements, and the results were checked against IGoR. In a later analysis, TCR-TCR, TCR-HLA and TCR-CMV co-occurrence was scored with hypergeometric tests, and a repertoire-size bias correction was applied to TCR pairs. In a later analysis, false discovery rates were estimated by permuting HLA or CMV assignments 20 times. In a later analysis, co-occurring TCRs were grouped using DBSCAN, and TCRdist sequence similarity was added for clustering within HLA-allele-positive subsets. For co-occurrence clustering, repertoires with fewer than 30,000 or more than 120,000 public chains were excluded, along with five repertoires with anomalous nucleotide sharing. TCRdb retrieved this table from immuneACCESS and kept in-frame rearrangements only. Not all clones are present; in checked studies, unresolved V genes account for under half, and no reason is known for the remainder. D and trimming come from the DNA, and the V and J calls and clone size come from that table. Here the sample has approximately 140,000 clones; about 66% occur a single time. The top ten clones comprise over 1.5% of the sample.

What the authors observed across the whole study: HLA typing was unavailable for some donors at each locus, so association tests used only the typed subset. In vitro tests confirmed that a few of the cytomegalovirus-associated TCR beta chains recognize cytomegalovirus antigens. Immune exposure information for the cohort was limited to CMV serostatus. Across donors, most TCR sequences were observed very rarely, whereas some public TCRs were present in many individuals. Because counts were too low, under 20 rarely observed V segments, including chromosome 9 orphons, were left out of the earlier analysis of several hundred of the donors. A later genetic analysis reported fewer N-insertions in productive TCRs among donors in an Asian-associated ancestry cluster than the approximately 700-donor mean. The authors suggested that the approach could potentially be extended to other disease states and immunological phenotypes. Correlated functional status among segregating V segments might be attributable to linkage disequilibrium, but an unknown experimental factor could not be ruled out. In a later analysis, HLA-associated TCR beta chains showed more clonal expansion and lower generation probabilities than non-associated chains that were equally common. An earlier analysis of approximately 540 of the donors showed that most TCR beta V segments appeared in productive rearrangements either about 87% or about 30% of the time, which broadly matched IMGT annotations. V-gene and J-gene trimming of TCR beta chains was associated with a missense DCLRE1C variant in a later genetic analysis, and the association was replicated in an independent cohort. The classifier was reported to diagnose cytomegalovirus status with high specificity and sensitivity in both the original cohort and the validation cohort. A further reported finding was that TCR beta sequences accurately predicted the HLA-A and HLA-B alleles for most subjects in the first cohort. According to a later analysis, parvovirus B19, influenza, CMV and Epstein-Barr virus appeared linked to several top co-occurrence clusters. A later analysis associated around 16,000 TCR beta sequences with specific HLA alleles at a false discovery rate of 0.05. When HLA alleles, especially DR and DQ, strongly co-occurred, attributing TCR associations to individual alleles was difficult. Only TCR beta chains were sequenced in this cohort, and the absence of alpha or paired-chain data limited detectable features. A total of fewer than 200 TCR beta chains were listed by the study as associated with cytomegalovirus. According to a later analysis, TCR association rates differed among HLA loci, with DRB1 alleles showing the most associated TCRs and HLA-C alleles showing the fewest. A cluster of highly shared sequence variants was judged likely to represent a technical artifact of the sequencing pipeline. Sequencing depth was assumed to be roughly uniform across donors in the presence/absence analyses, though that assumption may not hold. According to a later analysis, most CMV-associated TCR beta chains appeared to be HLA-restricted, and the HLA associations seemed to be driven largely by CMV exposure.

The sequence was collected from a male donor in good health and CMV-seronegative. The specimen was PBMCs.

The DNA sequence is given as TGTGCCAGCAGCTACGGGACAGGGGGCAATCAGCCCCAGCATTTT. It specifies CASSYGTGGNQPQHF. The V and J genes are TRBV6-1 and TRBJ1-5; TRBD1 aligns with 10 central bases. V is pruned by 6 bases and J by 2 bases, leaving 4 bases of the junction without a gene match. From the cysteine up to the phenylalanine, the CDR3 has a length of 15 residues. Only the CDR3 part of the read is kept: 45 bases, read in frame from the first base. The germline V gene specifies MNHNS as CDR1 and SASEGT as CDR2.